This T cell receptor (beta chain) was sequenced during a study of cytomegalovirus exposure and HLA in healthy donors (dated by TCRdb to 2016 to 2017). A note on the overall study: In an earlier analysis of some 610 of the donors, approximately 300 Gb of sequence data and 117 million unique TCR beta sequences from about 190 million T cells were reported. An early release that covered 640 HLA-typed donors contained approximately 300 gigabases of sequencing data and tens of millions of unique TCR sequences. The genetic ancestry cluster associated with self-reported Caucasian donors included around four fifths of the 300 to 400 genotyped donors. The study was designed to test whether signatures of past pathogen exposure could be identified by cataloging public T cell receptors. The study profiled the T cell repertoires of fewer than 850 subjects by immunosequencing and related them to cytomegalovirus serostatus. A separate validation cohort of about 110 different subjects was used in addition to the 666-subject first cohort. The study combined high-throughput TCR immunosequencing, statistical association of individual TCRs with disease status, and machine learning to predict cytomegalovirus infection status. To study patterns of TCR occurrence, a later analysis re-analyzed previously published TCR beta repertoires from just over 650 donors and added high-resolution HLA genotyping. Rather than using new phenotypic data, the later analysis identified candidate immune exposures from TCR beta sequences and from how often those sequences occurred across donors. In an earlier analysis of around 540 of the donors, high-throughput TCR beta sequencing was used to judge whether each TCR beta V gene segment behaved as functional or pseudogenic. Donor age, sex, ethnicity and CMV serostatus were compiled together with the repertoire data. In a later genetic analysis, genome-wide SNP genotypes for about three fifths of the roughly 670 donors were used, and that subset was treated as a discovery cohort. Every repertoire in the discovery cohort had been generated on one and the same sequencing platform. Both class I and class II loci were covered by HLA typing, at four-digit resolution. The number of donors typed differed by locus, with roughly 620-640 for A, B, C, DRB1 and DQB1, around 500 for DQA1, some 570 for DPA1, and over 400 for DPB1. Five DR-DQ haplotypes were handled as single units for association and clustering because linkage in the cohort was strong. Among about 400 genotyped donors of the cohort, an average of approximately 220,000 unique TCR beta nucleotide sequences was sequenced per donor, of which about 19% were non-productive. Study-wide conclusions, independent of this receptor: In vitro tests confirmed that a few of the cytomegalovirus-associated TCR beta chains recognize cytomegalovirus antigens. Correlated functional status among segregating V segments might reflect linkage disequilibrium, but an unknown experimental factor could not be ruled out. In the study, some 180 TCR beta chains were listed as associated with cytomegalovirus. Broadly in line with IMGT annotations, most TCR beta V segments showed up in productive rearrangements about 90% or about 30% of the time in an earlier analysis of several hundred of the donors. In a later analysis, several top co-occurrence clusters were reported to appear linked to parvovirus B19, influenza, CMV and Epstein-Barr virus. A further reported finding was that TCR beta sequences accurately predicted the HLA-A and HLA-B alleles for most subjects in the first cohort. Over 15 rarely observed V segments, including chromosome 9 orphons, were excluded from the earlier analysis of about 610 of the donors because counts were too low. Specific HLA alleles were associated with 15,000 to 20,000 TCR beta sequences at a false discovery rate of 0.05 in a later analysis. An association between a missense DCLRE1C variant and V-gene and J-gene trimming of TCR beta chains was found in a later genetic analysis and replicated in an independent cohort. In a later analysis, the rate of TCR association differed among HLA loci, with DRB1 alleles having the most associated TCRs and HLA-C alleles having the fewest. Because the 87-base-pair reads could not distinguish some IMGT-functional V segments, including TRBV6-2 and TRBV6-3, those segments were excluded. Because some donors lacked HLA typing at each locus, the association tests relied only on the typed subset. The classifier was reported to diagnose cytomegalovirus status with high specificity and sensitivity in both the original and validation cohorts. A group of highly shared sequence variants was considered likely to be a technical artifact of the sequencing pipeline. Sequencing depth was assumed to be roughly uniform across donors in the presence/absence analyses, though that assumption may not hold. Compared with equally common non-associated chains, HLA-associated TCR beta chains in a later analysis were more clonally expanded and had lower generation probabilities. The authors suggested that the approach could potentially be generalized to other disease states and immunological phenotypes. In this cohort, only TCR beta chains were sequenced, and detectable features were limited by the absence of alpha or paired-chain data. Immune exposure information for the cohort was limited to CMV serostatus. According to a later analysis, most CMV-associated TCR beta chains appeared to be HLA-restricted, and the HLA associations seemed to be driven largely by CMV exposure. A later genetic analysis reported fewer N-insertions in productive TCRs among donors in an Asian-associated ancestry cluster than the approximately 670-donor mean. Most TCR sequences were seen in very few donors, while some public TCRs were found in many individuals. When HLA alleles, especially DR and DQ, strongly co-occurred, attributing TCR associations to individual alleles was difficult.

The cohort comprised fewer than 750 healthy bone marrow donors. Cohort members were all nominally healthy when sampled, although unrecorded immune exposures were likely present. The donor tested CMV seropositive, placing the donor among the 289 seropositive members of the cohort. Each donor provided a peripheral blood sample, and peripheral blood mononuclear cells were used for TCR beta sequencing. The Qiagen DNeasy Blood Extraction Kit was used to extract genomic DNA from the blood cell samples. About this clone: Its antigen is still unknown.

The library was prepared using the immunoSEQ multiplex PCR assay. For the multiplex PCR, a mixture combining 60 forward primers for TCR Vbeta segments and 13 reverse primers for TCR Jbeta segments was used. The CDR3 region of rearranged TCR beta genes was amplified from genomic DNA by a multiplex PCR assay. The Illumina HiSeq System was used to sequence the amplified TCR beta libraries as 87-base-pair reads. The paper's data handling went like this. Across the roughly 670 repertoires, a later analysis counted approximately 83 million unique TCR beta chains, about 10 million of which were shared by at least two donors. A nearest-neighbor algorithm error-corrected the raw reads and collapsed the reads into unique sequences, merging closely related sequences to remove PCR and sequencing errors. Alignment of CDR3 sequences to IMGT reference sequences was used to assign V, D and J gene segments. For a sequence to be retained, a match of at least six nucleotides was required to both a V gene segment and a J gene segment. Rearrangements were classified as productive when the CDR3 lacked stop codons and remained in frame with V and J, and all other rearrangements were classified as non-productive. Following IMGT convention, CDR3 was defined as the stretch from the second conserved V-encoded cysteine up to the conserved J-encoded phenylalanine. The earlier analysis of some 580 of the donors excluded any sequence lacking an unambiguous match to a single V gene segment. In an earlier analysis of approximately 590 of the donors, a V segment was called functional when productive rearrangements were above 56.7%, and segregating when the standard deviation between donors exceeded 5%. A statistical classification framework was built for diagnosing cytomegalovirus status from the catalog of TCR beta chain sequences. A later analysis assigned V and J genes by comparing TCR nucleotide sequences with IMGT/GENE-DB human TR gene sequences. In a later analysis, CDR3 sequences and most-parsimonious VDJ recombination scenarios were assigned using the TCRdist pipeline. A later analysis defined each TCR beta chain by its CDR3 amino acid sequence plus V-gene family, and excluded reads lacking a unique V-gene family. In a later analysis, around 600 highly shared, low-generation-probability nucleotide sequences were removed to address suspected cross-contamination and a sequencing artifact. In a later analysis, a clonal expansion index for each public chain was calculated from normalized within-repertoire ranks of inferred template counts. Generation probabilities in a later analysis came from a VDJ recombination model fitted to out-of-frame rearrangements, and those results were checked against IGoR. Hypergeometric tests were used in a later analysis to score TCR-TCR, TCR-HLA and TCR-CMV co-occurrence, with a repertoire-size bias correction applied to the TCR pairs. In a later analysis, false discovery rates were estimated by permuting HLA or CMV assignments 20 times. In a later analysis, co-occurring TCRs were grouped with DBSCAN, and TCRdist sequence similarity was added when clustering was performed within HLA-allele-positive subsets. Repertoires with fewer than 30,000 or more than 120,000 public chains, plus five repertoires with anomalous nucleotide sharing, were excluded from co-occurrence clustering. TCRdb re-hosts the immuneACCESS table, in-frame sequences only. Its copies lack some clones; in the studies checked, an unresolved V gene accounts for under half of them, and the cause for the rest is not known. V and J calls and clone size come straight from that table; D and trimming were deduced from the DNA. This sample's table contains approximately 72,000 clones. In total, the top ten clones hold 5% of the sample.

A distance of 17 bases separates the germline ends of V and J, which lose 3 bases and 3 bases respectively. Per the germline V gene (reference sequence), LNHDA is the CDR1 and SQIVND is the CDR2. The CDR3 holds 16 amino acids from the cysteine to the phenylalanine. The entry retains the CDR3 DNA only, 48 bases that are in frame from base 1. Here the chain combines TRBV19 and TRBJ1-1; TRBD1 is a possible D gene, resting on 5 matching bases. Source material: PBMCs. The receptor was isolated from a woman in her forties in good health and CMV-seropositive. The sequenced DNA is TGTGCCAGTAGTATGGGGCCGTCCGGTGGGTACACTGAAGCTTTCTTT. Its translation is CASSMGPSGGYTEAFF.